This TCR beta chain was recovered during a study of beta chain features in type 1 diabetes. Study-wide results and caveats: Among patients with Type 1 diabetes, TCRB CDR3s were moderately but significantly shorter in every one of the four CD4+ subsets. High-TCR-expressing cells could be over-represented by cDNA sequencing. A closer apparent resemblance between naive, central memory and Treg TCRB repertoires was seen in patients than in healthy donors.

Each of the sorted populations had a purity greater than 98%. Expressed TCRB transcripts were sequenced, since all the RNA that had been isolated was reverse transcribed. The protocol was immunoSEQ multiplex PCR, while the TCRdb copy is restricted to in-frame clones and leaves out a portion. In the table there are about 620,000 clones, around 15% of which are singletons. Worth noting for this clone: Its antigen is still unknown.

V was clipped by 1 base and J by 4 bases, with 10 bases between them. This CDR3 region has 14 residues. Germline-derived CDR1 and CDR2 are SGHTA and FQGTGA. This receptor was identified in a man between 18 and 35 years old in good health. The gene calls are TRBV7-3 and TRBJ1-1; no firm D call. The specimen was naive CD4+ T cells from blood. The CDR3 nucleotides read TGTGCCAGCAGCTTAATTTCCCGGACCACTGAAGCTTTCTTT. It specifies CASSLISRTTEAFF.